This T cell receptor (beta chain) comes out of a study of radiotherapy plus CTLA-4 blockade in lung cancer. Germline V lookup: CDR1 KGHSH, CDR2 LQKENI. Losses at the gene ends were 3 bases for V and 2 bases for J; bases not matched to a gene: 4. The CDR3 is 14 residues long. It was focal radiation plus CTLA-4 blockade with ipilimumab that patients with chemo-refractory metastatic non-small-cell lung cancer received. Generated by immunoSEQ multiplex PCR, the TCRdb table keeps only in-frame clones and is missing some. The top ten clones hold over 15% of a sample with about 87,000 clones, approximately 86% of them seen once.

The sequence derives from a human donor with non-small cell lung cancer that progressed on radiotherapy plus ipilimumab. The V gene is TRBV18, the J gene TRBJ2-7, with 7 nucleotides matching TRBD2. This material consisted of peripheral blood, taken from a patient treated with radiotherapy plus ipilimumab. As DNA, the CDR3 is TGTGCCAGCTCACCCGGGGGACTACCCTACGAGCAGTACTTC. It translates to CASSPGGLPYEQYF. Supplemented by reference TRBV18 and TRBJ2-7, the full variable domain reads NAGVMQNPRHLVRRRGQEARLRCSPMKGHSHVYWYRQLPEEGLKFMVYLQKENIIDESGMPKERFSAEFPKEGPSILRIQQVVRGDSAAYFCASSPGGLPYEQYFGPGTRLTVT.